This is a list of T cell receptor beta chains from one sample in a study of T cell repertoires in cytomegalovirus infection. TCRdb called the reads again in MiXCR, with one record for every CDR3 protein. The sample lists under 850,000 distinct CDR3 sequences; roughly a third were seen once. Sequenced material: PBMCs. The receptors shown here come from a human donor in good health (CMV status not recorded). Some clones in this sample may be carry-over from other donors' samples. CDR3s include the opening cysteine and the closing phenylalanine or tryptophan. Each record gives: J gene, V gene, CDR3 length, CDR3 protein.

J: TRBJ2-5
V: TRBV28
length: 17
CDR3: CASSSSTSGRARETQYF

J: TRBJ2-3
V: TRBV6-1
length: 13
CDR3: CASSEHRTDTQYF

J: TRBJ2-5
V: TRBV6-1
length: 13
CDR3: CASSVGTRETQYF

J: TRBJ1-5
V: TRBV28
length: 18
CDR3: CASILLAGELYSNQPQHF

J: TRBJ1-1
V: TRBV18
length: 15
CDR3: CASSPIVQGGDRAFF

J: TRBJ2-7
V: TRBV28
length: 15
CDR3: CASSFPGQGSYEQYF

J: TRBJ1-1
V: TRBV2
length: 10
CDR3: CASLEAEAFF

J: TRBJ2-1
V: TRBV4-2
length: 17
CDR3: CASSLQWRERSYNEQFF

J: TRBJ2-7
V: TRBV20-1
length: 14
CDR3: CSALPGQAAYEQYF

J: TRBJ1-1
V: TRBV29-1
length: 11
CDR3: CSVRSAAEAFF

J: TRBJ2-2
V: TRBV7-2
length: 17
CDR3: CASSFFGTSGGPGELFF

J: TRBJ2-5
V: TRBV29-1
length: 15
CDR3: CSVGGSGDPQETQYF

J: TRBJ2-3
V: TRBV10-3
length: 15
CDR3: CAIRGIAGGTDTQYF

J: TRBJ2-3
V: TRBV14
length: 15
CDR3: CASSYSGGALRTQYF

J: TRBJ1-6
V: TRBV5-1
length: 14
CDR3: CASSLGVADSPLHF

J: TRBJ2-5
V: TRBV7-8
length: 13
CDR3: CASSPRPGTGVRF

J: TRBJ2-7
V: TRBV19
length: 15
CDR3: CASSTAVGKTNEQYF

J: TRBJ2-1
V: TRBV5-4
length: 15
CDR3: CASSREEMLLNEQFF

J: TRBJ2-1
V: TRBV6-1
length: 18
CDR3: CASSKWTSGITSYNEQFF

J: TRBJ2-2
V: TRBV7-8
length: 17
CDR3: CASSLAPASLSTGELFF

J: TRBJ1-2
V: TRBV25-1
length: 14
CDR3: CASRGDRDNYGYTF

J: TRBJ2-3
V: TRBV6-1
length: 15
CDR3: CASSRTGAPTDTQYF

J: TRBJ2-1
V: TRBV19
length: 16
CDR3: CASSMARGSSYNEQFF

J: TRBJ1-1
V: TRBV4-1
length: 15
CDR3: CASSHPWVGNTEAFF

J: TRBJ1-1
V: TRBV19
length: 13
CDR3: CASSIVQADEAFF

J: TRBJ1-6
V: TRBV27
length: 15
CDR3: CAAGQGWSYNSPLHF

J: TRBJ2-1
V: TRBV6-5
length: 15
CDR3: CASSYSVAGGYEQFF